Following are 14 T cell receptor beta chains from one sample sequenced in a study of CD8+ T cells in alopecia areata (dated by TCRdb to the late 2010s). Library construction relied on the immunoSEQ multiplex PCR assay. For TCR sequencing, RNA was extracted from every sample and reverse transcribed into cDNA to serve as template. The clones in this table, taken by TCRdb from immuneACCESS, are in-frame only. Not every clone is retained; where verified, under half of the shortfall comes from an unresolved V gene, and the cause of the rest is unknown. The sample table contains 160,000 or so clones; only one count was recorded for about 66% of them. The ten largest account for roughly an eighth of the sample. The time point label, read with the paper, signifies: baseline before oral tofacitinib. The starting material was CD8+ T cells sorted from blood, obtained at week 0. These receptors came from a human donor with alopecia areata.

The chain uses TRBV7-9 and TRBJ2-1, with D hard to call. CDR3 length: 11 amino acids. V was trimmed by 5 bases and J by 6 bases, leaving 5 bases between them. Germline CDR1 reads SEHNR; CDR2 reads FQNEAQ (reference sequence). The CDR3: CASSSSNEQFF. In DNA, the CDR3 is TGTGCCAGCAGCAGTAGCAATGAGCAGTTCTTC.

The CDR3 nucleotides read TGCGCCAGCAGCCAAGTTCAGACCTACGAGCAGTACTTC. Its translation is CASSQVQTYEQYF. The V and J genes are TRBV4-1 and TRBJ2-7; no clear D gene. This CDR3 has 13 amino acids. The V and J ends lost 1 base and 2 bases respectively, with 6 bases between them. The germline V gene has CDR1 MGHRA and CDR2 YSYEKL.

This rearrangement joins TRBV2 to TRBJ2-2; D might be TRBD1 (6 bases). This CDR3 contains 14 residues. V dropped 7 bases and J dropped 4 bases, with 13 bases sitting between them. Germline CDR1 reads SNHLY; CDR2 reads FYNNEI. The CDR3 sequence: CASNQGLGTGELFF. The CDR3 DNA reads TGTGCCAGCAATCAGGGGCTCGGCACCGGGGAGCTGTTTTTT.

V gene TRBV13 combines with J gene TRBJ2-1; 7 bases fit TRBD2. Germline-derived CDR1 and CDR2 are PRHDT and FYEKMQ (reference sequence). The V segment lost 6 bases and the J segment 9 bases; nucleotides outside the gene matches: 8. CDR3 length: 13 residues. The CDR3 DNA sequence: TGTGCCAGCAGAACCCCGTCGGGGGGTGAGCAGTTCTTC. Translation: CASRTPSGGEQFF.

This chain joins TRBV27 and TRBJ2-7; tentative D call: TRBD2 (6 bases). The length of the CDR3 is 12 residues. Trimming stripped 3 bases from V and 3 bases from J, with 6 bases between. The germline CDR1 and CDR2 sequences are MNHEY and SMNVEV (reference sequence). The chain's CDR3 is CASSLGGYEQYF. The CDR3 region has the DNA TGTGCCAGCAGTTTGGGAGGCTACGAGCAGTACTTC.

The gene calls are TRBV25-1 and TRBJ2-7; 10 bases fit TRBD1. The ends lost 4 bases at V and 4 bases at J; junction bases unmatched: 7. The length of the CDR3 is 15 residues. CDR1 and CDR2 (germline): MGHDK, SYGVNS. The CDR3 region has the DNA TGTGCCAGCAGTGTCGGGTGGGACAGGGGTTACGAGCAGTACTTC. It codes for CASSVGWDRGYEQYF.

J is TRBJ1-2 and V is TRBV10-3, with D perhaps matching TRBD1 (6 bases). This CDR3 comprises 15 residues. With 0 bases removed from V and 6 bases from J, the gap between germline ends came to 14 bases. Germline lookup yields CDR1 ENHRY and CDR2 SYGVKD. This chain's CDR3 is CAISESTQGWNGYTF. CDR3 sequence (DNA): TGTGCCATCAGTGAGTCGACTCAGGGGTGGAATGGCTACACCTTC.

The chain joins TRBV30 to TRBJ1-2; D is uncertain. Germline CDR1 is GTSNPN and CDR2 is SVGIG (reference sequence). There are 11 residues in the CDR3. V was pared by 1 base and J by 8 bases, with 8 bases between. CDR3 sequence: CAWSENGGYTF. The DNA for the CDR3 is TGTGCCTGGAGTGAGAACGGCGGCTACACCTTC.

The rearrangement links TRBV30 to TRBJ1-5; D is perhaps TRBD1 (5 bases). Trimming cost V 0 bases and J 3 bases, with 9 bases left between them. The germline V gene has CDR1 GTSNPN and CDR2 SVGIG (reference sequence). The CDR3 has 14 residues. The CDR3 here is CAWSVYRSNQPQHF. The CDR3 DNA reads as TGTGCCTGGAGTGTATACAGGTCCAATCAGCCCCAGCATTTT.

The V gene is TRBV5-6, the J gene TRBJ1-1; D unresolved. V lost 1 base, J lost 1 base, and 8 bases lay in between. The CDR3 is made up of 14 amino acids. In germline, CDR1 is SGHDT, CDR2 YYEEEE. The chain's CDR3 is CASSLIWGNTEAFF. The CDR3 DNA reads TGTGCCAGCAGCTTGATTTGGGGGAACACTGAAGCTTTCTTT.

This chain links TRBV7-7 with TRBJ2-3; 7 positions match TRBD2. Germline CDR1 reads SSHAT; CDR2 reads FNYEAQ (reference sequence). J was trimmed by 4 bases and V by 6 bases; bases with no gene match: 10. This CDR3 contains 15 residues. The DNA for the CDR3 is TGTGCCAGCAGTCCCGGGACTACCTGGGCAGATACGCAGTATTTT. Its translation: CASSPGTTWADTQYF.

The rearrangement uses TRBV7-8 and TRBJ1-2; the match to TRBD1 covers 8 bases. This CDR3 has 15 amino acids. V shed 5 bases and J 8 bases; nucleotides not matched to a gene: 13. CDR1 is SGHVS and CDR2 is FQNEAQ in the germline V gene. CDR3 protein: CASSDANRGGRGYTF. CDR3 nucleotides: TGTGCCAGCAGCGATGCCAACAGGGGGGGTCGCGGCTACACCTTC.

The CDR3 coding sequence is TGTGCTAGTGGTTTGGTGCCCCATAACTACAGGGGTGAAAACACCATATATTTT. Translating it yields CASGLVPHNYRGENTIYF. The chain combines TRBV12-5 with TRBJ1-3, with 7 bases that match TRBD1. V was pared by 0 bases and J by 6 bases, with 14 bases of the junction left unmatched. The germline gives CDR1 LGHNT, CDR2 FRNRAP. The CDR3 has 18 amino acids. Combining the CDR3 with reference TRBV12-5 and TRBJ1-3 gives the whole variable domain DARVTQTPRHKVTEMGQEVTMRCQPILGHNTVFWYRQTMMQGLELLAYFRNRAPLDDSGMPKDRFSAEMPDATLATLKIQPSEPRDSAVYFCASGLVPHNYRGENTIYFGEGSWLTVV.

The chain recombines TRBV2 with TRBJ1-1; D not certain. The germline V gene encodes CDR1 SNHLY and CDR2 FYNNEI. There are 13 residues in the CDR3. V was trimmed by 2 bases and J by 2 bases, leaving 6 bases between them. As DNA, the CDR3 is TGTGCCAGCAGTGAAACGGTTAACACTGAAGCTTTCTTT. Its translation is CASSETVNTEAFF. The entire variable domain, with the rest obtained from reference TRBV2 and TRBJ1-1, is as follows: EPEVTQTPSHQVTQMGQEVILRCVPISNHLYFYWYRQILGQKVEFLVSFYNNEISEKSEIFDDQFSVERPDGSNFTLKIRSTKLEDSAMYFCASSETVNTEAFFGQGTRLTVV.